This T cell receptor (beta chain) comes out of a study of shared clonotypes between healthy human individuals. Study at large: The donors, two women and three men, were aged 18 to 49.

This clone was counted only a few times. Its antigen remains unidentified. Naive CD8 cells lacked CD45RO, underwent positive selection for CCR7 and left out terminally differentiated effector memory CD45RA+ cells. This CDR3 spans 11 amino acids. Per the study methods: Filtering differed because ImmunoSEQ produced junction-only sequences that carried no quality scores. TCRdb's table, derived via immunoSEQ multiplex PCR, lists solely in-frame clones and lacks some. V and J calls and clone size are those listed in that table; D and trimming were worked out from the DNA. The sample lists some 740,000 clones, 80% to 95% occurring once. Points from the study as a whole: Clonotype sharing across donors was expected to vary with sequencing depth.

This clonotype was obtained from a man aged 25 to 40 in good health. Sequencing was performed on naive CD8+ T cells sorted from blood. This rearrangement joins TRBV1 to TRBJ2-4. TRBV1 corresponds to a pseudogene. Here the CDR3 reads CTSSQEPFQYF. CDR3 bases: TGCACCAGCAGCCAAGAGCCGTTTCAGTACTTC.